The source of this TCR beta chain is a study of T cells in Graves' hyperthyroidism and ophthalmopathy. Study at large: At initial diagnosis, before any treatment had begun, peripheral blood was obtained.

Using RNA transcripts as the source, TCR beta CDR3 regions were amplified. During a first-round RT-PCR of the TCR CDR3, the HTBI primer set was used. Each CDR3 protein gets one entry after TCRdb re-called the multiplex PCR reads with MiXCR. The table records approximately 420,000 distinct CDR3 sequences, about 15% of them present only once. This clonotype was seen repeatedly, ten times or more. It was considered stable Graves' hyperthyroidism when ophthalmopathy did not progress within 18 months. Clinical symptoms, serum thyroxine, TRAb, thyroid ultrasound and orbital computed tomography informed diagnoses. 9.5 to 10 ml fresh peripheral blood yielded the PBMCs. CDR3 length: 16 residues. Germline loops: CDR1 SNHLY, CDR2 FYNNEI. The germline V and J ends were trimmed by 0 bases and 4 bases, with 12 bases remaining between them.

This TCR was recovered from a woman aged 25 to 45 with Graves' hyperthyroidism. This chain connects TRBV2 to TRBJ2-2; D uncertain. Sequencing was carried out using blood. This chain's CDR3 is CASSEALRAGTGELFF. CDR3 in DNA: TGTGCCAGCAGTGAAGCGCTTAGGGCCGGCACCGGGGAGCTGTTTTTT.